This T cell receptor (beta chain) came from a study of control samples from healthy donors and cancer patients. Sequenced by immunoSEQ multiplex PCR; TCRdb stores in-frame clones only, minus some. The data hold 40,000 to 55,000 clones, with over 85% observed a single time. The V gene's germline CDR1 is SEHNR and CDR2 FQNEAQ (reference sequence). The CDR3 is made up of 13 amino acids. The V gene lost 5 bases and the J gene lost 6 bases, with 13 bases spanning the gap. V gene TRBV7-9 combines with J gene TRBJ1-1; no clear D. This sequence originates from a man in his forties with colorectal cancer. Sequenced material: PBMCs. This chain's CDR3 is CASSVFSSAEAFF. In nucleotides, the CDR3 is TGTGCCAGCAGCGTATTCTCGAGCGCTGAAGCTTTCTTT.